One and the same sample provided the 23 T cell receptor beta chains below, sequenced in a study of human thymus T cells. Corrective heart surgery yielded resections, and these provided the thymus tissue. The method was immunoSEQ multiplex PCR; TCRdb's version includes in-frame clones alone and lacks a portion of them. This table has 120,000 or so clones, approximately 96% appearing once. Sequenced: thymus tissue. Receptor source: a boy in the first two years of life with a congenital heart defect but otherwise immunologically healthy.

The rearrangement uses TRBV4-3 and TRBJ2-7, with TRBD2 matching 13 bases. CDR1 is LGHNA and CDR2 is YSLEER in the germline V gene. Losses at the gene ends were 3 bases for V and 3 bases for J; bases not matched to a gene: 5. CDR3 length equals 16 residues. For the CDR3, the DNA is TGCGCCAGCAGCCAGGCCCGGACTAGCGGGGGCTACGAGCAGTACTTC. Residues: CASSQARTSGGYEQYF.

The gene calls are TRBV7-9 and TRBJ1-2; D not certain. This CDR3 has 15 amino acids. With 0 bases removed from V and 4 bases from J, the gap between germline ends came to 12 bases. Germline V gene data show CDR1 as SEHNR and CDR2 as FQNEAQ (reference sequence). The DNA for the CDR3 is TGTGCCAGCAGCTTAGCGTTGGGTCGTGGCTATGGCTACACCTTC. Translation gives CASSLALGRGYGYTF.

This chain uses TRBV6-5 with TRBJ1-1; 7 nucleotides match TRBD1. Per germline, CDR1 MNHEY and CDR2 SVGAGI. The J segment lost 6 bases and the V segment lost 4 bases, leaving 8 bases of the junction unmatched. This CDR3 region has 14 residues. In nucleotides, the CDR3 is TGTGCCAGCAGTTGCCGACAGGGAGTGGCTGAAGCTTTCTTT. It specifies CASSCRQGVAEAFF.

The chain carries TRBV12-5 and TRBJ2-3; D gene ambiguous. This CDR3 comprises 15 residues. Trimming shortened V by 2 bases and J by 3 bases, and 12 bases separated the two germline ends. Germline loops: CDR1 LGHNT, CDR2 FRNRAP. In DNA form, the CDR3 reads TGTGCTAGTGGTTTGCCCAAAAGGATTACAGATACGCAGTATTTT. The encoded protein is CASGLPKRITDTQYF.

This sequence joins TRBV15 and TRBJ1-2; D ambiguous. V was pared by 3 bases and J by 7 bases, with 21 bases between. The CDR3 has 16 residues. Germline CDR1 is LNHNV and CDR2 is YYDKDF (reference sequence). The CDR3 sequence: CATSSLKTDPYTGYTF. In DNA, the CDR3 is TGTGCCACCAGCAGCCTTAAGACGGACCCCTATACTGGCTACACCTTC.

The rearrangement links TRBV4-2 to TRBJ2-5; TRBD1 might be the D (7 bases). Trimming stripped 1 base from V and 5 bases from J, with 17 bases between. Germline CDR1 reads LGHNA; CDR2 reads YNFKEQ. There are 16 residues in the CDR3. CDR3 DNA sequence: TGTGCCAGCAGCCAAGTCCCCGCCCAGGGGGGTGAGACCCAGTACTTC. Its translation is CASSQVPAQGGETQYF.

V and J are TRBV6-1 and TRBJ2-5; D uncertain. Trimming stripped 6 bases from V and 5 bases from J, with 4 bases between. Germline loops: CDR1 MNHNS, CDR2 SASEGT. The CDR3 consists of 10 residues. DNA of the CDR3: TGTGCCAGCAGGGGTGAGACCCAGTACTTC. Its protein product is CASRGETQYF.

The CDR3 DNA sequence: TGCAGCGTTAAGGGGTCAGGAGATTCACCCCTCCACTTT. Translating gives CSVKGSGDSPLHF. The chain links TRBV29-1 to TRBJ1-6, with D maybe TRBD1 (5 bases). Between the trimmed V and J ends, which lost 5 bases and 8 bases, there was a span of 13 bases. Germline loops: CDR1 SQVTM, CDR2 ANQGSEA. The CDR3 contains 13 residues.

In its sample, this clone was seen once. This chain links TRBV28 with TRBJ2-7; weak D call: TRBD2 (6 bases). The CDR3 covers 11 residues. CDR1 and CDR2 (germline): MDHEN, SYDVKM. CDR3 coding DNA: TGTCGGGCGGGGAAAGGGAACGAGCAGTACTTC. It yields the protein CRAGKGNEQYF.

This clone turned up a few times. The chain joins TRBV11-2 to TRBJ2-7; perhaps TRBD2 as D (5 bases). The germline V and J ends were trimmed by 1 base and 4 bases, with 17 bases remaining between them. Germline CDR1 SGHAT, CDR2 FQNNGV. This CDR3 contains 16 residues. The CDR3 here is CASSLALLGIPYEQYF. CDR3 coding DNA: TGTGCCAGCAGCTTAGCCCTACTAGGTATTCCTTACGAGCAGTACTTC.

The V and J genes are TRBV5-1 and TRBJ2-1; D not resolved. Germline lookup yields CDR1 SGHRS and CDR2 YFSETQ. The CDR3 extends over 14 amino acids. V was cut by 2 bases and J by 7 bases, with 13 bases left in between. CDR3 nucleotides: TGCGCCAGCAGCTTATGGACGGTCGGGAATGAGCAGTTCTTC. Translation gives CASSLWTVGNEQFF.

This clone was observed once. This sequence joins TRBV4-3 and TRBJ2-5; 7 bases are shared with TRBD1. There are 14 residues in the CDR3. The V and J ends lost 3 bases and 9 bases, in that order; junction bases with no gene match: 10. Germline lookup yields CDR1 LGHNA and CDR2 YSLEER. Here the CDR3 reads CASSQGTGALPQYF. As DNA, the CDR3 is TGCGCCAGCAGCCAGGGAACAGGGGCCCTCCCCCAGTACTTC.

The rearrangement links TRBV7-3 to TRBJ2-3, with a tentative D call TRBD2 (6 bases). V gave up 5 bases and J gave up 2 bases, with 11 bases separating them. The germline V gene has CDR1 SGHTA and CDR2 FQGTGA. The CDR3 is made up of 14 amino acids. The CDR3 loop reads CASSPGVYTDTQYF. As DNA, the CDR3 is TGTGCCAGCAGCCCGGGGGTATACACAGATACGCAGTATTTT. The variable domain in full, with the rest retrieved from reference TRBV7-3 and TRBJ2-3, is GAGVSQTPSNKVTEKGKYVELRCDPISGHTALYWYRQSLGQGPEFLIYFQGTGAADDSGLPNDRFFAVRPEGSVSTLKIQRTERGDSAVYLCASSPGVYTDTQYFGPGTRLTVL.

Written as DNA, the CDR3 is TGTGCCAGTATCGAGCCGGGACTTAACACTGAAGCTTTCTTT. The encoded protein is CASIEPGLNTEAFF. The chain links TRBV19 to TRBJ1-1; a possible D gene is TRBD1 (5 bases). Germline CDR1 LNHDA, CDR2 SQIVND (reference sequence). V dropped 7 bases and J dropped 2 bases, with 14 bases sitting between them. This CDR3 region has 14 residues.

This clone was counted a single time. One end of the junction is discordant with germline, which a read error may explain. V gene TRBV11-2 combines with J gene TRBJ1-3; D unclear. Germline V gives CDR1 SGHAT, CDR2 FQNNGV. The CDR3 spans 12 residues. DNA of the CDR3: TGTGCCAGCAGCTTAGGTCCGGGTCAGATCGATTTT. This encodes CASSLGPGQIDF.

The chain carries TRBV6-6 and TRBJ2-7; D gene unclear. The CDR3 is 12 amino acids. V shed 4 bases and J shed 1 base, with 5 bases lying between them. The germline V gene encodes CDR1 MNHNY and CDR2 SVGAGI (reference sequence). Here the CDR3 DNA reads TGTGCCAGCAGTTCCCGGTCCTACGAGCAGTACTTC. It specifies CASSSRSYEQYF.

This chain links TRBV4-3 with TRBJ2-2, with D possibly being TRBD2 (6 bases). Germline loops: CDR1 LGHNA, CDR2 YSLEER. V was shortened by 2 bases and J by 2 bases, with 15 bases between the two germline ends. This CDR3 contains 17 residues. Written as DNA, the CDR3 is TGCGCCAGCAGCCAACCCGGAAACGGGGGAAACACCGGGGAGCTGTTTTTT. It yields the protein CASSQPGNGGNTGELFF.

Comment on this clone: At one of its ends the junction is not consistent with the germline gene, which may arise from a read error. This rearrangement joins TRBV9 to TRBJ2-7; D remains ambiguous. This CDR3 comprises 14 residues. Germline V gene data show CDR1 as SGDLS and CDR2 as YYNGEE. The CDR3 loop is CASTVRFNSYEQYF. DNA of the CDR3: TGTGCCAGCACCGTACGGTTTAACTCCTACGAGCAGTACTTC.

The genes are TRBV7-8 and TRBJ2-7; 10 bases align to TRBD2. CDR1 is SGHVS and CDR2 is FQNEAQ in the germline V gene. Losses at the gene ends were 5 bases for V and 4 bases for J; bases not matched to a gene: 8. The CDR3 is 15 amino acids. The chain's CDR3 is CASSPRTSGLYEQYF. As DNA, the CDR3 is TGTGCCAGCAGCCCAAGGACTAGCGGATTGTACGAGCAGTACTTC.

The chain has TRBV7-8 and TRBJ2-6; D might be TRBD2 (5 bases). Germline CDR1 reads SGHVS; CDR2 reads FQNEAQ. The V end lost 4 bases, the J end lost 0 bases, and 25 bases lay between the germline ends. The CDR3 is made up of 21 amino acids. The CDR3 spells CASSWLTVVANPHSGANVLTF. As DNA, the CDR3 is TGTGCCAGCAGCTGGCTAACGGTAGTAGCGAACCCACACTCTGGGGCCAACGTCCTGACTTTC.

The chain has TRBV4-3 and TRBJ2-3, with 9 bases that match TRBD2. The V segment lost 2 bases and the J segment 3 bases; nucleotides outside the gene matches: 6. The CDR3 contains 16 residues. CDR1 LGHNA and CDR2 YSLEER come from the germline V gene. The CDR3 coding sequence is TGCGCCAGCAGCCAAACCCCCGCGGGGGGGACAGATACGCAGTATTTT. The encoded protein is CASSQTPAGGTDTQYF.

The chain couples TRBV7-9 to TRBJ1-5, with 7 bases identical to TRBD1. Trimming cost V 5 bases and J 11 bases; bases outside gene matches: 9. CDR3 length equals 13 residues. Germline CDR1 reads SEHNR; CDR2 reads FQNEAQ (reference sequence). The DNA of the CDR3 is TGTGCCAGCAGCCGGGACCGACAGGGAGCCCAGCATTTT. Translation gives CASSRDRQGAQHF.

The J gene is TRBJ1-2, the V gene TRBV6-5; TRBD1 matches at 9 bases. This CDR3 is built from 14 residues. V lost 2 bases, J lost 8 bases, and 6 bases stayed unmatched. Germline assignment: CDR1 MNHEY and CDR2 SVGAGI. The CDR3 DNA reads TGTGCCAGCAGTTACCTTGGGACAGGGAACGGCTACACCTTC. Its translation is CASSYLGTGNGYTF.